Following are 18 T cell receptor beta chains from one sample sequenced in a study of early T cells in non-severe SARS-CoV-2 infection. TCRdb called the 5' RACE reads again in MiXCR, with one record for every CDR3 protein. The table has more than 90,000 distinct CDR3 sequences, about 13% seen once. The specimen sequenced was whole blood. These TCRs come from an adult who was a healthcare worker with PCR-confirmed SARS-CoV-2 infection or an uninfected control (not recorded which).

This clonotype showed up many times. V gene TRBV27 combines with J gene TRBJ2-1; maybe TRBD2 (5 bases). This CDR3 has 13 residues. Germline V lookup: CDR1 MNHEY, CDR2 SMNVEV (reference sequence). V lost 5 bases and J 10 bases, leaving 15 bases between the germline ends. The CDR3 DNA follows: TGTGCCAGCAGTCTCCGCTCGACGGGAGAGCAGTTCTTC. The encoded protein is CASSLRSTGEQFF.

The V call is TRBV20-1, the J call TRBJ2-7, with 10 nucleotides matching TRBD1. The germline V gene encodes CDR1 DFQATT and CDR2 SNEGSKA (reference sequence). Losses at the gene ends were 6 bases for V and 2 bases for J; bases not matched to a gene: 4. The CDR3 is 13 amino acids. In DNA form, the CDR3 reads TGCAGTGCCCTCGGGACAGGGGCCTACGAGCAGTACTTC. It is translated as CSALGTGAYEQYF.

This clonotype was counted a few times. The V and J genes are TRBV10-1 and TRBJ2-7; D not resolved. This CDR3 spans 14 amino acids. V dropped 0 bases and J dropped 2 bases, with 8 bases sitting between them. Germline V CDR1 and CDR2: WNHNN, SYGVQD (reference sequence). This chain's CDR3 is CASSESSSPYEQYF. In nucleotides, the CDR3 is TGCGCCAGCAGTGAGTCGAGCTCCCCCTACGAGCAGTACTTC.

This clonotype showed up just a few times. V and J are TRBV4-1 and TRBJ2-1, with D hard to call. CDR1 MGHRA and CDR2 YSYEKL come from the germline V gene. The CDR3 runs 16 residues. Between the trimmed V and J ends, which lost 1 base and 2 bases, there was a span of 12 bases. CDR3 amino acids: CASSQGSRSPYNEQFF. CDR3 DNA sequence: TGCGCCAGCAGCCAAGGCAGTAGGTCGCCCTACAATGAGCAGTTCTTC.

This clonotype was found many times. The chain employs TRBV7-2 and TRBJ1-3, with 10 positions matching TRBD1. Germline loops: CDR1 SGHTA, CDR2 FQGNSA. With V trimmed by 4 bases and J by 7 bases, 4 bases remained unmatched. The length of the CDR3 is 14 residues. CDR3 sequence: CASSSSGQGNTIYF. The CDR3 nucleotides are TGTGCCAGCAGCTCGTCGGGACAGGGGAACACCATATATTTT.

This clonotype was observed many times. The chain carries TRBV6-5 and TRBJ2-5; 7 bases are shared with TRBD2. Germline lookup yields CDR1 MNHEY and CDR2 SVGAGI. V was clipped by 2 bases and J by 5 bases; unmatched bases: 8. The CDR3 length is 15 residues. The CDR3 DNA sequence: TGTGCCAGCAGTTACGGGCGGGGGTCGGGGGAGACCCAGTACTTC. Translating gives CASSYGRGSGETQYF.

This clonotype has ten or more counts. V usage is TRBV24-1 and J usage is TRBJ2-1; D call uncertain. Trimming pared 6 bases from V and 4 bases from J, leaving 3 bases between. CDR1 is KGHDR, CDR2 SFDVKD, per germline. CDR3 length equals 11 residues. For the CDR3, the DNA is TGTGCCACCAGTAGATACAATGAGCAGTTCTTC. Amino acids: CATSRYNEQFF.

The sample holds many counts of this clonotype. The chain recombines TRBV20-1 with TRBJ2-7; TRBD1 matches 8 bases. Germline CDR1 is DFQATT and CDR2 is SNEGSKA (reference sequence). J was trimmed by 2 bases and V by 2 bases; bases with no gene match: 8. The CDR3 consists of 15 residues. CDR3 DNA sequence: TGCAGTGCTAGAAGGACAGGGCAAACACCCTACGAGCAGTACTTC. It is translated as CSARRTGQTPYEQYF.

This clonotype was counted ten times or more. This sequence joins TRBV29-1 and TRBJ2-7, with a possible D match to TRBD2 (6 bases). CDR3 size: 13 residues. V lost 7 bases, J lost 6 bases, and 19 bases lay in between. CDR1 SQVTM and CDR2 ANQGSEA come from the germline V gene. The CDR3 bases are TGCAGCGCCAAGCGGGCTCTCGAGTCCGAGCAGTACTTC. Protein: CSAKRALESEQYF.

This clonotype showed up many times. The J gene is TRBJ2-3, the V gene TRBV7-2, with D possibly matching TRBD1 (6 bases). From germline, CDR1 is SGHTA and CDR2 FQGNSA. This CDR3 comprises 13 residues. The ends were cut back, 1 base at V and 6 bases at J, with 8 bases in the middle. The CDR3 DNA reads TGTGCCAGCAGCTTAGGCCAGGGGGATACGCAGTATTTT. This sequence encodes CASSLGQGDTQYF.

This sequence joins TRBV11-2 and TRBJ2-5; tentatively, D is TRBD1 (7 bases). The CDR3 runs to 17 residues. Germline V gene lookup returns CDR1 SGHAT and CDR2 FQNNGV. Deletions cut 1 base from V and 2 bases from J, with 17 bases between. CDR3 protein: CASSLGRGTVIQETQYF. CDR3 nucleotide sequence: TGTGCCAGCAGCTTAGGGAGGGGGACAGTGATACAAGAGACCCAGTACTTC.

This sequence joins TRBV10-3 and TRBJ1-3; 9 bases match TRBD1. V was clipped by 9 bases and J by 0 bases; unmatched bases: 9. Germline-derived CDR1 and CDR2 are ENHRY and SYGVKD. The CDR3 covers 16 residues. The CDR3 sequence: CAISPGQGISGNTIYF. The DNA of the CDR3 is TGTGCCATTTCTCCGGGACAGGGAATCTCTGGAAACACCATATATTTT.

This chain joins TRBV29-1 and TRBJ1-1; D call uncertain. The germline gives CDR1 SQVTM, CDR2 ANQGSEA. This CDR3 has 14 residues. The V and J ends lost 4 bases and 0 bases respectively, with 12 bases between them. The CDR3 sequence is CSVVGRSLNTEAFF. CDR3 nucleotide sequence: TGCAGCGTTGTCGGTAGGAGCCTGAACACTGAAGCTTTCTTT.

There are a few counts of this clonotype. The chain employs TRBV27 and TRBJ2-2; 9 positions agree with TRBD2. Germline assignment: CDR1 MNHEY and CDR2 SMNVEV (reference sequence). This CDR3 comprises 15 residues. V dropped 6 bases and J dropped 1; count of bases not matched to a gene: 3. The CDR3 coding sequence is TGTGCCAGCAGATTAGCGGGGGTGAACACCGGGGAGCTGTTTTTT. Amino acid sequence: CASRLAGVNTGELFF.

The table lists this clonotype with many counts. The chain employs TRBV28 and TRBJ1-1; 7 bases line up with TRBD1. The J segment lost 0 bases and the V segment lost 5 bases, leaving 3 bases of the junction unmatched. CDR1 is MDHEN and CDR2 is SYDVKM in the germline V gene. The length of the CDR3 is 14 residues. The DNA of the CDR3 is TGTGCCAGCAGTAAAACAGGGGTGAACACTGAAGCTTTCTTT. Protein sequence: CASSKTGVNTEAFF.

This clonotype occurred a few times. This chain uses TRBV7-2 with TRBJ1-6; perhaps TRBD1 as D (5 bases). Germline-derived CDR1 and CDR2 are SGHTA and FQGNSA. The CDR3 totals 16 residues. V lost 1 base, J lost 1 base, and 8 bases lay in between. The CDR3 sequence is CASSLDGGSYNSPLHF. For the CDR3, the DNA is TGTGCCAGCAGCTTAGATGGGGGATCCTATAATTCACCCCTCCACTTT.

This clonotype was counted only a few times. The V call is TRBV29-1, the J call TRBJ2-3; D remains unclear. The CDR3 has 12 residues. Germline V gene lookup returns CDR1 SQVTM and CDR2 ANQGSEA. Trimming took 3 bases from V and 8 from J, leaving 12 bases between them. The CDR3 sequence: CSVEPSGGTQYF. As DNA, the CDR3 is TGCAGCGTTGAGCCGTCCGGCGGTACGCAGTATTTT.

This clonotype was counted ten times or more. CDR3 amino acids: CASSPRGGISYEQYF. The CDR3 nucleotides are TGTGCCAGCAGCCCCCGGGGGGGCATCTCCTACGAGCAGTACTTC. V is TRBV7-6 and J is TRBJ2-7, with TRBD2 identical over 8 bases. Germline-derived CDR1 and CDR2 are SGHVS and FNYEAQ. V trimming: 5 bases; J trimming: 0 bases; junction bases outside the gene matches: 6. This CDR3 comprises 15 residues.